The 32 T cell receptor beta chains below all came from one sample that was sequenced in a study of T-cell reconstitution after alpha-beta-depleted transplantation in children. Unique molecular identifiers featured in how the TCRbeta library was prepared. TCRdb reprocessed the PCR reads with MiXCR, giving one entry per CDR3 protein. Here the sample spans hundreds of thousands of distinct CDR3 sequences, more than 20% being singletons. The specimen comprised PBMCs, mostly from graft donor cells, sampled 360 days after TCRalphabeta/CD19-depleted stem cell transplant. These receptor sequences come from a female patient aged 2-9 years who had a stem cell transplant for congenital amegakaryocytic thrombocytopenia, so the T cells may come from the graft donor.

The chain combines TRBV6-5 with TRBJ2-7; D gene ambiguous. The germline V and J ends were trimmed by 2 bases and 0 bases, with 11 bases remaining between them. The CDR3 has 15 residues. The germline gives CDR1 MNHEY, CDR2 SVGAGI. CDR3 DNA: TGTGCCAGCAGTTACCAGCTGATGAGCTCCTACGAGCAGTACTTC. It encodes CASSYQLMSSYEQYF.

This clonotype was counted only a few times. The chain has TRBV6-1 and TRBJ1-1; 8 nucleotides align to TRBD1. The V gene end was trimmed by 5 bases and the J gene end by 1 base; junction bases not matched to a gene: 6. The CDR3 covers 15 residues. Germline CDR1 and CDR2: MNHNS and SASEGT. CDR3 residues: CASSRQGSGNTEAFF. CDR3 in DNA: TGTGCCAGCAGTCGACAGGGGAGTGGGAACACTGAAGCTTTCTTT.

This clonotype was counted only a few times. The chain links TRBV7-8 to TRBJ2-1; 10 nucleotides match TRBD2. Germline CDR1 is SGHVS and CDR2 is FQNEAQ. This CDR3 comprises 16 residues. The trim removed 3 bases at V and 7 bases at J, leaving 9 bases unmatched. CDR3 sequence (DNA): TGTGCCAGCAGCTTCGGACTAGCGGCTTGGAGTAATGAGCAGTTCTTC. It codes for CASSFGLAAWSNEQFF.

A few counts support this clonotype. The chain carries TRBV20-1 and TRBJ1-4, with TRBD1 identical over 8 bases. The CDR3 consists of 13 residues. Germline trimming cut 3 bases from V and 7 bases from J; bases unmatched to any gene: 4. Germline loops: CDR1 DFQATT, CDR2 SNEGSKA (reference sequence). CDR3 sequence: CSARGQALEKLFF. For the CDR3, the DNA is TGCAGTGCTAGGGGACAGGCCCTTGAAAAACTGTTTTTT.

This clonotype occurred a few times. The chain has TRBV25-1 and TRBJ2-1; TRBD1 agrees at 7 bases. The CDR3 runs to 13 residues. V trimming: 5 bases; J trimming: 9 bases; junction bases outside the gene matches: 7. CDR1 and CDR2 from the germline V gene are MGHDK and SYGVNS. DNA for the CDR3: TGTGCCAGCAGTTTGGACGAGGGGGCTGAGCAGTTCTTC. Translating it yields CASSLDEGAEQFF.

This clonotype was observed a single time. This chain links TRBV24-1 with TRBJ2-3, with D possibly TRBD1 on 6 matching bases. Germline V lookup: CDR1 KGHDR, CDR2 SFDVKD. The CDR3 covers 17 residues. The germline V and J ends were trimmed by 4 bases and 0 bases, with 16 bases remaining between them. This chain's CDR3 is CATSDPGTNPSTDTQYF. CDR3 nucleotide sequence: TGTGCCACCAGTGACCCCGGGACAAACCCTAGCACAGATACGCAGTATTTT.

In DNA, the CDR3 is TGTGCCATCAGTGTAGGACTTGATGCAGCGAGCTCTGGGGCCAACGTCCTGACTTTC. Translated: CAISVGLDAASSGANVLTF. The chain is built from TRBV10-3 and TRBJ2-6; the D gene is possibly TRBD2 (5 bases). The V gene lost 4 bases and the J gene lost 0 bases, with 19 bases spanning the gap. This CDR3 contains 19 residues. Germline CDR1 reads ENHRY; CDR2 reads SYGVKD.

The chain employs TRBV4-2 and TRBJ1-4; TRBD1 is a possible D gene (6 bases). The CDR3 is made up of 18 amino acids. V lost 3 bases, J lost 0 bases, and 17 bases lay in between. Germline CDR1 reads LGHNA; CDR2 reads YNFKEQ. The CDR3 region has the DNA TGTGCCAGCAGCCAGAGACAGGTTAGGCTTGCAACTAATGAAAAACTGTTTTTT. Its protein is CASSQRQVRLATNEKLFF.

This clonotype was observed a few times. The rearrangement joins TRBV4-1 to TRBJ2-4; D perhaps matches TRBD1 (5 bases). Germline V lookup: CDR1 MGHRA, CDR2 YSYEKL. Trimming left V 2 bases short and J 6 bases short, with 5 bases between. This CDR3 has 12 amino acids. The CDR3 loop reads CASSQRGNIQYF. CDR3 coding DNA: TGCGCCAGCAGCCAAAGGGGAAACATTCAGTACTTC.

This clonotype showed up just a few times. The CDR3: CSASTGLETQYF. The DNA of the CDR3 is TGCAGTGCTAGTACAGGGTTAGAGACCCAGTACTTC. The V call is TRBV20-1, the J call TRBJ2-5; perhaps TRBD1 as D (6 bases). Germline assignment: CDR1 DFQATT and CDR2 SNEGSKA (reference sequence). V gave up 3 bases and J gave up 4 bases, with 9 bases separating them. CDR3 length: 12 amino acids.

The CDR3 sequence: CASSQEARGYEQYF. The CDR3, as DNA: TGTGCCAGCAGCCAAGAAGCCAGGGGCTACGAGCAGTACTTC. The chain is built from TRBV4-2 and TRBJ2-7; TRBD1 is a possible D gene (6 bases). The CDR3 runs to 14 residues. V was clipped by 0 bases and J by 3 bases, with 9 bases between them. Germline values: CDR1 LGHNA, CDR2 YNFKEQ.

The chain couples TRBV5-5 to TRBJ2-1, with TRBD2 identical over 9 bases. V dropped 4 bases and J dropped 5; count of bases not matched to a gene: 4. Per the germline V gene, CDR1 is SGHKS and CDR2 is YYEKEE (reference sequence). CDR3 size: 14 residues. Here the CDR3 reads CASSLAGNHNEQFF. CDR3 nucleotides: TGTGCCAGCAGCCTAGCGGGGAACCACAATGAGCAGTTCTTC.

The V gene is TRBV6-1, the J gene TRBJ1-4, with 11 bases matching TRBD1. The germline V gene encodes CDR1 MNHNS and CDR2 SASEGT. After removal of 4 bases from V and 7 bases from J, the junction contained 11 bases not matched to a gene. The CDR3 is 17 amino acids. The CDR3 DNA sequence: TGTGCCAGCAGTGCCGTGGACAGGGGGCGAGGGGGTGAAAAACTGTTTTTT. Its translation: CASSAVDRGRGGEKLFF.

This clonotype was observed many times. The V call is TRBV12-3 or TRBV12-4, the J call TRBJ2-5, with 8 bases that match TRBD1. V was clipped by 5 bases and J by 4 bases; unmatched bases: 6. This CDR3 spans 14 amino acids. In nucleotides, the CDR3 is TGTGCCAGCAGTCCTGGACAGGGAGGAGAGACCCAGTACTTC. This sequence encodes CASSPGQGGETQYF.

The chain recombines TRBV9 with TRBJ1-3, with D tentatively TRBD1 (6 bases). Trimming cost V 0 bases and J 2 bases, with 15 bases left between them. The germline V gene encodes CDR1 SGDLS and CDR2 YYNGEE. The CDR3 extends over 17 amino acids. CDR3 DNA: TGTGCCAGCAGCGTAGACCCCAGGGGAGTTGCTGGAAACACCATATATTTT. This encodes CASSVDPRGVAGNTIYF.

Only a few counts were recorded for this clonotype. The chain employs TRBV10-3 and TRBJ1-2; TRBD1 might be the D (6 bases). Germline V gene data show CDR1 as ENHRY and CDR2 as SYGVKD. Trimming took off 11 bases at V and 0 bases at J, with 19 bases between the two ends. CDR3 size: 15 residues. CDR3 residues: CASQTTDRANYGYTF. The CDR3 DNA reads as TGTGCCTCCCAAACTACGGACAGAGCTAACTATGGCTACACCTTC.

The chain recombines TRBV25-1 with TRBJ2-4; 10 bases agree with TRBD2. From germline, CDR1 is MGHDK and CDR2 SYGVNS. The CDR3 sequence is 15 residues long. Germline trimming cut 4 bases from V and 6 bases from J; bases unmatched to any gene: 6. The CDR3 region is CASSVASGRGNIQYF. CDR3 in DNA: TGTGCCAGCAGTGTGGCTAGCGGGAGAGGAAACATTCAGTACTTC.

The V gene is TRBV3-1, the J gene TRBJ1-4; D not resolved. The germline V gene encodes CDR1 LGHDT and CDR2 YNNKEL (reference sequence). V lost 4 bases and J 0 bases, leaving 9 bases between the germline ends. This CDR3 spans 15 amino acids. The DNA for the CDR3 is TGTGCCAGCAGCCCAGGCGGCACAACTAATGAAAAACTGTTTTTT. Translation: CASSPGGTTNEKLFF.

This clonotype appeared a few times. The chain couples TRBV5-1 to TRBJ1-2; D gene unclear. Germline CDR1 and CDR2: SGHRS and YFSETQ. There are 13 residues in the CDR3. V dropped 3 bases and J dropped 3 bases, with 9 bases sitting between them. CDR3 in amino acids: CASSWGWDYGYTF. CDR3 nucleotide sequence: TGCGCCAGCAGCTGGGGATGGGACTATGGCTACACCTTC.

This clonotype was seen a handful of times. This chain's CDR3 is CASSKDNTGELFF. The CDR3 coding sequence is TGCGCCAGCAGCAAGGACAACACCGGGGAGCTGTTTTTT. The chain joins TRBV5-1 to TRBJ2-2; D remains ambiguous. Germline V CDR1 and CDR2: SGHRS, YFSETQ. The V end lost 4 bases, the J end lost 2 bases, and 6 bases lay between the germline ends. The CDR3 length is 13 residues.

The chain employs TRBV24-1 and TRBJ2-1; D call uncertain. The V end lost 5 bases, the J end lost 7 bases, and 8 bases lay between the germline ends. CDR1 KGHDR and CDR2 SFDVKD come from the germline V gene. CDR3 length equals 12 residues. The CDR3 nucleotides are TGTGCCACCAGTGCAAGTCCAAATGAGCAGTTCTTC. Amino acids: CATSASPNEQFF.

The J gene is TRBJ1-4, the V gene TRBV6-1, with D uncertain. Trimming cost V 4 bases and J 8 bases, with 11 bases left between them. The CDR3 sequence is 13 residues long. Germline assignment: CDR1 MNHNS and CDR2 SASEGT. The CDR3 coding sequence is TGTGCCAGCAGTGTTCACGACCGGGAAAAACTGTTTTTT. Its protein is CASSVHDREKLFF.

The CDR3 region has the DNA TGTGCCAGCACGACTAGCGGGTTATACAATGAGCAGTTCTTC. It translates to CASTTSGLYNEQFF. The chain carries TRBV27 and TRBJ2-1; 10 positions match TRBD2. The length of the CDR3 is 14 residues. Germline-derived CDR1 and CDR2 are MNHEY and SMNVEV (reference sequence). The J segment lost 4 bases and the V segment lost 7 bases, leaving 4 bases of the junction unmatched.

The J gene is TRBJ2-2, the V gene TRBV20-1; D ambiguous. Germline values: CDR1 DFQATT, CDR2 SNEGSKA (reference sequence). V was shortened by 8 bases and J by 0 bases, with 10 bases between the two germline ends. This CDR3 contains 13 residues. The CDR3 reads CSIVAANTGELFF. In DNA, the CDR3 is TGCAGTATCGTGGCAGCGAACACCGGGGAGCTGTTTTTT.

This clonotype was counted at least ten times. This chain joins TRBV28 and TRBJ1-3; D ambiguous. CDR1 and CDR2 (germline): MDHEN, SYDVKM. V was pared by 4 bases and J by 0 bases, with 10 bases between. The CDR3 runs to 15 residues. In nucleotides, the CDR3 is TGTGCCAGCAGTTCCAACATAGGCTCTGGAAACACCATATATTTT. Its translation is CASSSNIGSGNTIYF.

This clonotype was detected many times. The chain uses TRBV12-3 or TRBV12-4 and TRBJ1-4, with D maybe TRBD1 (5 bases). The CDR3 consists of 16 residues. Trimming cost V 5 bases and J 0 bases, with 13 bases left between them. The CDR3 DNA is TGTGCCAGCAGTCCCCGGACAACCGCAACTAATGAAAAACTGTTTTTT. Its translation is CASSPRTTATNEKLFF.

The chain couples TRBV5-6 to TRBJ2-7; 8 bases fit TRBD2. This CDR3 comprises 18 residues. Germline CDR1 SGHDT, CDR2 YYEEEE. V lost 2 bases, J lost 1 base, and 14 bases stayed unmatched. The CDR3 nucleotides read TGTGCCAGCAGCTTTACGGTCTTCAGCGGGGGCCTTTCCTACGAGCAGTACTTC. This sequence encodes CASSFTVFSGGLSYEQYF. Combining the CDR3 with reference TRBV5-6 and TRBJ2-7 gives the whole variable domain DAGVTQSPTHLIKTRGQQVTLRCSPKSGHDTVSWYQQALGQGPQFIFQYYEEEERQRGNFPDRFSGHQFPNYSSELNVNALLLGDSALYLCASSFTVFSGGLSYEQYFGPGTRLTVT.

This clonotype was detected only a few times. The germline gene is not matched at one end of the junction; a read error may be the cause. This rearrangement joins TRBV19 to TRBJ2-7; tentatively, D is TRBD1 (5 bases). Germline loops: CDR1 LNHDA, CDR2 SQIVND (reference sequence). The length of the CDR3 is 14 residues. The CDR3 nucleotides read TGTGCCAGTAGTATCCAGGGTAGCTCCGACGAGCAGTACTTC. It codes for CASSIQGSSDEQYF.

The chain has TRBV5-1 and TRBJ2-2; 7 positions agree with TRBD2. V was clipped by 3 bases and J by 4 bases; unmatched bases: 0. The CDR3 is 13 residues long. In germline, CDR1 is SGHRS, CDR2 YFSETQ. CDR3 loop: CASSWEGTGELFF. CDR3 nucleotide sequence: TGCGCCAGCAGCTGGGAGGGCACCGGGGAGCTGTTTTTT.

This clonotype was counted only a few times. The chain combines TRBV4-3 with TRBJ1-2; D gene uncertain. The CDR3 runs 15 residues. The V end was cut by 0 bases, the J end by 2 bases, with 10 bases between. Germline CDR1 and CDR2: LGHNA and YSLEER. CDR3 DNA: TGCGCCAGCAGCCAAGACGGTAGGATGAACTATGGCTACACCTTC. Its translation: CASSQDGRMNYGYTF.

V usage is TRBV5-1 and J usage is TRBJ1-1; D is unresolved. This CDR3 spans 13 amino acids. Germline V CDR1 and CDR2: SGHRS, YFSETQ. Deletions cut 0 bases from V and 4 bases from J, with 7 bases between. CDR3 in amino acids: CASSLAASTEAFF. CDR3 sequence (DNA): TGCGCCAGCAGCTTGGCGGCCTCCACTGAAGCTTTCTTT.

The rearrangement joins TRBV12-3 or TRBV12-4 to TRBJ2-4; D remains ambiguous. This CDR3 has 14 residues. Trimming stripped 1 base from V and 9 bases from J, with 13 bases between. CDR3 DNA: TGTGCCAGCAGTTTAGGGAGTCCCAATTCCATTCAGTACTTC. The encoded protein is CASSLGSPNSIQYF.